The entry that follows covers one T cell receptor beta chain sequence. Germline V CDR1 and CDR2: DFQATT, SNEGSKA (reference sequence). V was shortened by 6 bases and J by 2 bases, with 10 bases between the two germline ends. The CDR3 is 12 residues long. Measured with immunoSEQ multiplex PCR; TCRdb has only the in-frame clones, and not every one. Here the sample spans tens of thousands of clones, approximately 84% being singletons. This entry comes from a study of blood T cell repertoires in COVID-19. Study-wide background: T cells, B-cell-depleted T cells, or PBMCs supplied cDNA or gDNA.

J is TRBJ1-2 and V is TRBV20-1; perhaps TRBD1 as D (5 bases). The sequence came from a man aged 60-69 years with acute or convalescent COVID-19. The source material was peripheral blood. The CDR3 nucleotides read TGCAGTGCGAGTTCAGGGAACTATGGCTACACCTTC. This codes for CSASSGNYGYTF.